The rows below give T cell receptor beta chains drawn from one sample of a study of T cells in localized non-small cell lung cancer. Measured with immunoSEQ multiplex PCR; TCRdb has only the in-frame clones, and not every one. The sample has approximately 60,000 clones, 75% to 90% seen once. This material consisted of peripheral blood, taken before any cancer treatment. These receptor sequences come from a woman aged 35-70 years with stage I lung adenocarcinoma. Each CDR3 is given with its conserved first and last residue. The D gene is left open where the match is weak. Not all rows give a size; the values are once, few, many and, for expanded clones, a class.

d_call: TRBD1
clone_size: once
j_call: TRBJ1-2
v_call: TRBV12-5
cdr3_aa: CASSRGQGDGYTF
cdr3_nt: TGTGCTAGTTCCCGAGGACAGGGCGATGGCTACACCTTC

d_call: NA
clone_size: NA
j_call: TRBJ1-6
v_call: TRBV25-1
cdr3_aa: CASSRGDAYNSPLHF
cdr3_nt: TGTGCCAGCAGTAGGGGAGATGCCTATAATTCACCCCTCCACTTT

d_call: NA
clone_size: NA
j_call: TRBJ2-5
v_call: TRBV7-2
cdr3_aa: CASSLAGPGTQYF
cdr3_nt: TGTGCCAGCAGCTTAGCGGGTCCCGGGACCCAGTACTTC

d_call: NA
clone_size: NA
j_call: TRBJ2-1
v_call: TRBV4-3
cdr3_aa: CASSQDSAAYNEQFF
cdr3_nt: TGCGCCAGCAGCCAAGATTCTGCCGCGTACAATGAGCAGTTCTTC

d_call: NA
clone_size: NA
j_call: TRBJ1-5
v_call: TRBV19
cdr3_aa: CASSIADKPQHF
cdr3_nt: TGTGCCAGTAGTATTGCGGATAAGCCCCAGCATTTT

d_call: NA
clone_size: once
j_call: TRBJ1-1
v_call: TRBV29-1
cdr3_aa: CSVVKAGGVRRTEAFF
cdr3_nt: TGCAGCGTTGTGAAGGCCGGGGGCGTCAGGCGCACTGAAGCTTTCTTT

d_call: NA
clone_size: NA
j_call: TRBJ2-1
v_call: TRBV19
cdr3_aa: CASGGRPSSYNEQFF
cdr3_nt: TGTGCCAGTGGGGGCAGGCCCAGCTCCTACAATGAGCAGTTCTTC

d_call: NA
clone_size: NA
j_call: TRBJ1-1
v_call: TRBV27
cdr3_aa: CASSPSPGVMNTEAFF
cdr3_nt: TGTGCCAGCAGTCCATCACCGGGAGTAATGAACACTGAAGCTTTCTTT

d_call: TRBD1
clone_size: NA
j_call: TRBJ2-7
v_call: TRBV18
cdr3_aa: CASSPSPGGAGHEQYF
cdr3_nt: TGTGCCAGCTCACCATCCCCAGGGGGCGCGGGCCACGAGCAGTACTTC

d_call: NA
clone_size: NA
j_call: TRBJ1-1
v_call: TRBV28
cdr3_aa: CASSLGRMTEAFF
cdr3_nt: TGTGCCAGCAGTTTAGGCAGGATGACTGAAGCTTTCTTT

d_call: NA
clone_size: NA
j_call: TRBJ2-3
v_call: TRBV19
cdr3_aa: CASSNLINTQYF
cdr3_nt: TGTGCCAGTAGTAATCTCATAAATACGCAGTATTTT

d_call: NA
clone_size: NA
j_call: TRBJ2-3
v_call: TRBV19
cdr3_aa: CASSIGNGMVDTQYF
cdr3_nt: TGTGCCAGTAGTATAGGAAACGGGATGGTGGATACGCAGTATTTT

d_call: TRBD2
clone_size: once
j_call: TRBJ2-1
v_call: TRBV7-2
cdr3_aa: CASSPEYPGLAVQQFF
cdr3_nt: TGTGCCAGCAGCCCAGAGTACCCCGGACTAGCGGTCCAGCAGTTCTTC

d_call: NA
clone_size: NA
j_call: TRBJ1-2
v_call: TRBV2
cdr3_aa: CASSEALQGYGYTF
cdr3_nt: TGTGCCAGCAGTGAAGCGCTACAGGGATATGGCTACACCTTC

d_call: TRBD1
clone_size: NA
j_call: TRBJ1-1
v_call: TRBV6-5
cdr3_aa: CASSRGQAATEAFF
cdr3_nt: TGTGCCAGCAGCCGGGGACAGGCGGCCACTGAAGCTTTCTTT

d_call: NA
clone_size: NA
j_call: TRBJ1-1
v_call: TRBV9
cdr3_aa: CASSVVRGDTEAFF
cdr3_nt: TGTGCCAGCAGCGTAGTTCGGGGTGACACTGAAGCTTTCTTT

d_call: NA
clone_size: NA
j_call: TRBJ1-5
v_call: TRBV5-1
cdr3_aa: CASSLMGEKGQPQHF
cdr3_nt: TGCGCCAGCAGCTTGATGGGGGAAAAGGGTCAGCCCCAGCATTTT

d_call: NA
clone_size: NA
j_call: TRBJ1-1
v_call: TRBV5-6
cdr3_aa: CASSPLGLGAGEAFF
cdr3_nt: TGTGCCAGCAGCCCCTTGGGACTGGGAGCAGGTGAAGCTTTCTTT

d_call: NA
clone_size: NA
j_call: TRBJ2-2
v_call: TRBV10-3
cdr3_aa: CAISQNTGELFF
cdr3_nt: TGTGCCATCAGTCAAAACACCGGGGAGCTGTTTTTT

d_call: NA
clone_size: NA
j_call: TRBJ2-1
v_call: TRBV10-2
cdr3_aa: CASTSDNRQFF
cdr3_nt: TGCGCCAGCACCTCGGACAATCGGCAGTTCTTC

d_call: NA
clone_size: NA
j_call: TRBJ2-7
v_call: TRBV19
cdr3_aa: CASSNVGYEQYF
cdr3_nt: TGTGCCAGTAGTAATGTAGGCTACGAGCAGTACTTC

d_call: NA
clone_size: NA
j_call: TRBJ1-5
v_call: TRBV15
cdr3_aa: CATSRSGTNQPQHF
cdr3_nt: TGTGCCACCAGCAGGTCAGGGACTAATCAGCCCCAGCATTTT

d_call: TRBD1
clone_size: NA
j_call: TRBJ1-3
v_call: TRBV10-3
cdr3_aa: CAIGQGANGNTIYF
cdr3_nt: TGTGCCATCGGACAGGGGGCAAACGGAAACACCATATATTTT

d_call: TRBD2
clone_size: NA
j_call: TRBJ2-7
v_call: TRBV7-2
cdr3_aa: CASSLEELAAPYF
cdr3_nt: TGTGCCAGCAGCTTAGAGGAGCTAGCGGCCCCGTACTTC

d_call: NA
clone_size: few
j_call: TRBJ2-4
v_call: TRBV4-3
cdr3_aa: CASSQVDSLAKNIQYF
cdr3_nt: TGCGCCAGCAGCCAAGTGGACTCCTTAGCCAAAAACATTCAGTACTTC

d_call: TRBD2
clone_size: NA
j_call: TRBJ2-7
v_call: TRBV5-6
cdr3_aa: CASSLAGPLSYEQYF
cdr3_nt: TGTGCCAGCAGCTTAGCGGGGCCTCTATCATACGAGCAGTACTTC

d_call: NA
clone_size: NA
j_call: TRBJ2-1
v_call: TRBV27
cdr3_aa: CASSLEGSTYNEQFF
cdr3_nt: TGTGCCAGCAGTCTGGAGGGGAGTACTTACAATGAGCAGTTCTTC

d_call: NA
clone_size: NA
j_call: TRBJ2-5
v_call: TRBV4-2
cdr3_aa: CASSSNEQETQYF
cdr3_nt: TGTGCCAGCAGCTCAAACGAGCAAGAGACCCAGTACTTC

d_call: NA
clone_size: NA
j_call: TRBJ1-2
v_call: TRBV5-6
cdr3_aa: CASSLDQGVRGYTF
cdr3_nt: TGTGCCAGCAGCTTGGATCAGGGAGTAAGAGGCTACACCTTC

d_call: TRBD2
clone_size: NA
j_call: TRBJ2-5
v_call: TRBV7-2
cdr3_aa: CASGTIAGEGETQYF
cdr3_nt: TGTGCCAGCGGTACTATCGCGGGGGAGGGTGAGACCCAGTACTTC

d_call: NA
clone_size: NA
j_call: TRBJ2-3
v_call: TRBV7-8
cdr3_aa: CASSSDSEGLLGDTQYF
cdr3_nt: TGTGCCAGCAGTTCCGACAGTGAGGGGCTTCTCGGAGATACGCAGTATTTT

d_call: NA
clone_size: NA
j_call: TRBJ2-2
v_call: TRBV29-1
cdr3_aa: CSVLSALPNTGELFF
cdr3_nt: TGCAGCGTTCTTTCGGCTCTGCCGAACACCGGGGAGCTGTTTTTT

d_call: NA
clone_size: NA
j_call: TRBJ1-1
v_call: TRBV19
cdr3_aa: CASSSTARNTEAFF
cdr3_nt: TGTGCCAGTAGCTCGACAGCGAGGAACACTGAAGCTTTCTTT

d_call: NA
clone_size: NA
j_call: TRBJ1-2
v_call: TRBV5-8
cdr3_aa: CASSLRQSFYGYTF
cdr3_nt: TGTGCCAGCAGCTTGAGGCAGTCCTTCTATGGCTACACCTTC

d_call: NA
clone_size: NA
j_call: TRBJ1-3
v_call: TRBV4-3
cdr3_aa: CASSQAAGNTIYF
cdr3_nt: TGCGCCAGCAGCCAAGCTGCGGGAAACACCATATATTTT

d_call: NA
clone_size: NA
j_call: TRBJ2-7
v_call: TRBV28
cdr3_aa: CASSPRGEQYF
cdr3_nt: TGTGCCAGCAGCCCCCGGGGCGAGCAGTACTTC

d_call: TRBD1
clone_size: NA
j_call: TRBJ1-1
v_call: TRBV19
cdr3_aa: CASSGSGQYNTEAFF
cdr3_nt: TGTGCCAGTAGTGGATCGGGACAGTACAACACTGAAGCTTTCTTT

d_call: NA
clone_size: NA
j_call: TRBJ1-1
v_call: TRBV6-6
cdr3_aa: CASSYNGNTEAFF
cdr3_nt: TGTGCCAGCAGTTATAATGGAAACACTGAAGCTTTCTTT

d_call: NA
clone_size: NA
j_call: TRBJ2-6
v_call: TRBV19
cdr3_aa: CASSLTLSSGANVLTF
cdr3_nt: TGTGCCAGTAGTTTAACGCTAAGCTCTGGGGCCAACGTCCTGACTTTC

d_call: NA
clone_size: NA
j_call: TRBJ1-1
v_call: TRBV5-1
cdr3_aa: CASSLDVNTEAFF
cdr3_nt: TGCGCCAGCAGCTTGGACGTGAACACTGAAGCTTTCTTT

d_call: NA
clone_size: NA
j_call: TRBJ1-1
v_call: TRBV18
cdr3_aa: CASSPMRDGNTEAFF
cdr3_nt: TGTGCCAGCTCACCCATGAGAGACGGGAACACTGAAGCTTTCTTT

d_call: NA
clone_size: NA
j_call: TRBJ2-3
v_call: TRBV5-6
cdr3_aa: CASRDRAAARGDTQYF
cdr3_nt: TGTGCCAGCCGAGACCGAGCAGCGGCAAGGGGAGATACGCAGTATTTT

d_call: NA
clone_size: NA
j_call: TRBJ1-1
v_call: TRBV7-8
cdr3_aa: CASSAGHQNTEAFF
cdr3_nt: TGTGCCAGCAGCGCCGGACATCAGAACACTGAAGCTTTCTTT

d_call: TRBD1
clone_size: NA
j_call: TRBJ2-3
v_call: TRBV2
cdr3_aa: CASSSNPGQGADTQYF
cdr3_nt: TGTGCCAGCAGTTCCAACCCGGGACAGGGGGCAGATACGCAGTATTTT

d_call: NA
clone_size: NA
j_call: TRBJ1-1
v_call: TRBV30
cdr3_aa: CAWSRQRWAEAFF
cdr3_nt: TGTGCCTGGAGCCGCCAACGGTGGGCTGAAGCTTTCTTT

d_call: TRBD1
clone_size: NA
j_call: TRBJ2-7
v_call: TRBV9
cdr3_aa: CASSAGGSYEQYF
cdr3_nt: TGTGCCAGCAGTGCAGGGGGTTCCTACGAGCAGTACTTC

d_call: NA
clone_size: NA
j_call: TRBJ1-1
v_call: TRBV10-2
cdr3_aa: CASTGGGMNTEAFF
cdr3_nt: TGCGCCAGCACTGGAGGGGGGATGAACACTGAAGCTTTCTTT

d_call: NA
clone_size: NA
j_call: TRBJ1-1
v_call: TRBV5-1
cdr3_aa: CASSGGIGASEAFF
cdr3_nt: TGCGCCAGCAGCGGGGGGATCGGGGCGTCTGAAGCTTTCTTT

d_call: NA
clone_size: NA
j_call: TRBJ2-1
v_call: TRBV7-8
cdr3_aa: CASRLLAGPDNEQFF
cdr3_nt: TGTGCCAGCAGACTCCTAGCTGGGCCTGACAATGAGCAGTTCTTC

d_call: NA
clone_size: once
j_call: TRBJ1-1
v_call: TRBV11-2
cdr3_aa: CASRSPSRLRNTEAFF
cdr3_nt: TGTGCCAGCAGATCTCCTTCTAGGCTAAGGAACACTGAAGCTTTCTTT

d_call: NA
clone_size: NA
j_call: TRBJ2-5
v_call: TRBV19
cdr3_aa: CASRPRGGETQYF
cdr3_nt: TGTGCCAGTAGACCCAGGGGTGGGGAGACCCAGTACTTC

d_call: NA
clone_size: NA
j_call: TRBJ2-3
v_call: TRBV6-5
cdr3_aa: CASNRQGTDTQYF
cdr3_nt: TGTGCCAGCAACCGCCAGGGCACAGATACGCAGTATTTT

d_call: TRBD2
clone_size: NA
j_call: TRBJ2-5
v_call: TRBV18
cdr3_aa: CASSPVAGGLSETQYF
cdr3_nt: TGTGCCAGCTCTCCAGTAGCGGGGGGGCTCTCTGAGACCCAGTACTTC

d_call: TRBD1
clone_size: NA
j_call: TRBJ1-2
v_call: TRBV18
cdr3_aa: CASSPGTGTHGYTF
cdr3_nt: TGTGCCAGCTCGCCTGGGACAGGGACCCATGGCTACACCTTC

d_call: NA
clone_size: NA
j_call: TRBJ2-2
v_call: TRBV7-9
cdr3_aa: CASSLAGSTISGELFF
cdr3_nt: TGTGCCAGCAGCTTAGCGGGTTCAACGATTTCCGGGGAGCTGTTTTTT

d_call: NA
clone_size: NA
j_call: TRBJ2-7
v_call: TRBV13
cdr3_aa: CASSLAAGYEQYF
cdr3_nt: TGTGCCAGCAGCTTAGCGGCCGGGTACGAGCAGTACTTC

d_call: TRBD2
clone_size: NA
j_call: TRBJ2-5
v_call: TRBV7-8
cdr3_aa: CASSSRGSGSLQETQYF
cdr3_nt: TGTGCCAGCAGCTCCCGGGGTAGCGGGAGTCTCCAAGAGACCCAGTACTTC